This is a list of T cell receptor beta chains from one sample in a study of blood T cell repertoires in COVID-19. The assay was immunoSEQ multiplex PCR, and TCRdb's table has in-frame clones only and misses some. Of 100,000 or so clones listed, roughly 84% are singletons. Input material: peripheral blood. The receptor set was obtained from a human donor in a cohort sampled during active COVID-19. Both conserved end residues are part of each CDR3. A D gene is named only where the DNA matches it firmly. Expanded clones get a size class; other rows say once, few or many, or leave the size out.

d_gene,j_gene,abundance,v_gene,CDR3nt,CDR3aa
TRBD1,TRBJ2-5,NA,TRBV18,TGTGCCAGCTCATCTGGACAGGTCGGAGAGACCCAGTACTTC,CASSSGQVGETQYF
TRBD1,TRBJ1-4,few,TRBV6-6,TGTGCCAGCAGTCCAGGGCGACAGGGCGTTCTAAAACTGTTTTTT,CASSPGRQGVLKLFF
NA,TRBJ2-6,NA,TRBV5-1,TGCGCCAGCAGCTTACAGGGTTCCTCTGGGGCCAACGTCCTGACTTTC,CASSLQGSSGANVLTF
TRBD1,TRBJ1-5,NA,TRBV19,TGTGCCAGTACGGGGGTTCCAGGGGGCCAAAGCAATCAGCCCCAGCATTTT,CASTGVPGGQSNQPQHF
NA,TRBJ2-3,NA,TRBV9,TGTGCCAGCAAGCGTGCGGTGGATACAGATACGCAGTATTTT,CASKRAVDTDTQYF
NA,TRBJ1-2,NA,TRBV7-9,TGTGCCAGCAGCTCCTCCAGGACACCTTATGGCTACACCTTC,CASSSSRTPYGYTF
TRBD1,TRBJ1-1,few,TRBV5-1,TGCGCCAGCAGCTTACGTGACAGGGGAAGCAGCATGAACACTGAAGCTTTCTTT,CASSLRDRGSSMNTEAFF
TRBD1,TRBJ1-3,NA,TRBV18,TGTGCCAGCTCACTCAGGGGGCAGGCGGACTCTGGAAACACCATATATTTT,CASSLRGQADSGNTIYF
NA,TRBJ1-4,NA,TRBV4-1,TGCGCCAGCAGCCATTTACGGAGTGAAAAACTGTTTTTT,CASSHLRSEKLFF
NA,TRBJ1-2,few,TRBV18,TGTGCCAGCTCGTCGAGCCTCTCGGAGGGCTACACCTTC,CASSSSLSEGYTF
TRBD1,TRBJ1-6,NA,TRBV4-2,TGTGCCAGCAGCAAAGCGACAGGGGGTGGCTCACCCCTCCACTTT,CASSKATGGGSPLHF
NA,TRBJ2-3,NA,TRBV5-4,TGTGCCACCCTCCCACCCCAGGGGGGTACGCAGTATTTT,CATLPPQGGTQYF
TRBD2,TRBJ2-7,NA,TRBV18,TGTGCCAGCTCACCACTGTCACTAGCGGGGGGGCTGAGCGGTTTTGCGAACTACGAGCAGTACTTC,CASSPLSLAGGLSGFANYEQYF
TRBD2,TRBJ2-1,NA,TRBV5-1,TGCGCCAGCAGCCCGAGGACTAGCGGGGGTACCTACAATGAGCAGTTCTTC,CASSPRTSGGTYNEQFF
NA,TRBJ2-3,NA,TRBV27,TGTGCCAGCAGTTTATCGAGGGCAGATACGCAGTATTTT,CASSLSRADTQYF
TRBD2,TRBJ2-3,NA,TRBV11-3,TGTGCCAGCAGCCTTCGGACTAGCGGGCCCACAGATACGCAGTATTTT,CASSLRTSGPTDTQYF
NA,TRBJ2-3,NA,TRBV6-2/TRBV6-3,TGTGCCAGCAGTTTCGTGTCTAGCGCAGATACGCAGTATTTT,CASSFVSSADTQYF